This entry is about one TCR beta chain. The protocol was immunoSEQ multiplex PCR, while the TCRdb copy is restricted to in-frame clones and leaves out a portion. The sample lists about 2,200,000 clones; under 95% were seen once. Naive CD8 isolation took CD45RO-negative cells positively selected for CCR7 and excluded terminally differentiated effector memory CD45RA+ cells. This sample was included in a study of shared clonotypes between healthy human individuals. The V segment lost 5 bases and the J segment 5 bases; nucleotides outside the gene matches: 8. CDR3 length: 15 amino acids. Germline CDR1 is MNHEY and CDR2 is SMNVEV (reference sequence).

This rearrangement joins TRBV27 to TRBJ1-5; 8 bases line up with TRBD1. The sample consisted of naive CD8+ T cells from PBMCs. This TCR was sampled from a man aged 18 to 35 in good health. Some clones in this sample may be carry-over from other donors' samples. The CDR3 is CASSPDRVYHQPQHF. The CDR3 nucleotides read TGTGCCAGCAGTCCGGACAGGGTTTACCATCAGCCCCAGCATTTT.